Listed below are T cell receptor beta chains from one sample, sequenced in a study of blood T cell repertoires in COVID-19. Measured with immunoSEQ multiplex PCR; TCRdb has only the in-frame clones, and not every one. In the table there are approximately 80,000 clones, 85% of which are singletons. Sequenced input: peripheral blood. These TCRs come from a man aged 50 or older with COVID-19, enrolled during active disease. Both conserved end residues are part of each CDR3.

V gene	J gene	CDR3 protein
TRBV5-8	TRBJ2-1	CASSFRQGAIEGNEQFF
TRBV28	TRBJ1-1	CASSPPERNTEAFF
TRBV15	TRBJ1-1	CATSRPPGTEAFF
TRBV5-5	TRBJ2-2	CASSLTGKGTGELFF
TRBV7-3	TRBJ2-6	CASSSRDRDFSGANVLTF
TRBV2	TRBJ1-2	CASSVGLDGYTF
TRBV29-1	TRBJ1-1	CSVVGGYPEAFF
TRBV30	TRBJ2-7	CAWIFGRGINEQYF
TRBV9	TRBJ1-3	CASTRGGENTIYF
TRBV6-2/TRBV6-3	TRBJ2-2	CASSYLLNTGELFF
TRBV5-4	TRBJ2-1	CASSLERQGINNEQFF
TRBV28	TRBJ2-7	CASSSRGRRNEQYF
TRBV10-3	TRBJ1-1	CAIRRAENTEAFF
TRBV19	TRBJ1-4	CASSPPTGGGEKLFF
TRBV5-1	TRBJ2-5	CASSSGVGQGFGETQYF
TRBV5-1	TRBJ2-3	CASKGGGTGTSDTQYF
TRBV5-1	TRBJ1-2	CASSGLPGQGDGYTF
TRBV14	TRBJ2-3	CASSQEGGTRTDTQYF
TRBV7-3	TRBJ2-1	CASSTGLADNEQFF
TRBV20-1	TRBJ2-5	CSASILAGETQYF
TRBV19	TRBJ1-2	CASSGRDRGSYGYTF
TRBV30	TRBJ1-2	CAWNQDGYTF
TRBV7-8	TRBJ2-5	CASSSNQETQYF
TRBV28	TRBJ1-3	CASSRTSGNTIYF
TRBV7-9	TRBJ2-7	CASSTPLAGSYEQYF
TRBV15	TRBJ1-4	CATSREIGLGGEKLFF
TRBV15	TRBJ2-7	CATSGLAGEEQYF
TRBV7-2	TRBJ1-5	CASSLAGDRPQHF
TRBV4-1	TRBJ1-5	CASSQEGGDQPQHF
TRBV5-1	TRBJ2-5	CASSKGLADETQYF
TRBV2	TRBJ2-1	CASSEDTAPNEQFF
TRBV18	TRBJ2-1	CASSPLLAGGSNEQFF
TRBV7-9	TRBJ1-1	CASSPDLSGGQRRAFF
TRBV5-4	TRBJ2-7	CASSKDRYRDEQYF
TRBV2	TRBJ1-5	CASRRENSNQPQHF
TRBV11-2	TRBJ1-2	CASSLVRSGASYGYTF
TRBV14	TRBJ2-1	CASSQEQTYSYNEQFF
TRBV28	TRBJ2-1	CASSSPGRGANEQFF
TRBV19	TRBJ1-2	CASSTTGDTNYGYTF
TRBV4-1	TRBJ2-1	CASSQARDRGREQFF